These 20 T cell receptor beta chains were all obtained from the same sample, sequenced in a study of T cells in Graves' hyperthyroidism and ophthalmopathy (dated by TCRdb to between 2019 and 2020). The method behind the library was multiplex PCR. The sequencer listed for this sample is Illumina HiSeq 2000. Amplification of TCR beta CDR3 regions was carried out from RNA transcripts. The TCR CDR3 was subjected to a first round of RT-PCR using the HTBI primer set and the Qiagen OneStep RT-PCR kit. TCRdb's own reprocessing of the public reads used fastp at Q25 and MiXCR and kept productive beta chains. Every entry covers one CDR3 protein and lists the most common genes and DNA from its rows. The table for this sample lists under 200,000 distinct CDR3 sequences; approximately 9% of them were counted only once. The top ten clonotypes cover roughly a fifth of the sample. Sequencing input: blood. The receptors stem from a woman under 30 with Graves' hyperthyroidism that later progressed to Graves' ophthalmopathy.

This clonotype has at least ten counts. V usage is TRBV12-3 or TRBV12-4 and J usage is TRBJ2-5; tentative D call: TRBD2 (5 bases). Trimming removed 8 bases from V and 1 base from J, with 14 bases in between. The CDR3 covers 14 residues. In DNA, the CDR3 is TGTGCCAGCCAGGAGTCGGGATCCCAAGAGACCCAGTACTTC. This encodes CASQESGSQETQYF.

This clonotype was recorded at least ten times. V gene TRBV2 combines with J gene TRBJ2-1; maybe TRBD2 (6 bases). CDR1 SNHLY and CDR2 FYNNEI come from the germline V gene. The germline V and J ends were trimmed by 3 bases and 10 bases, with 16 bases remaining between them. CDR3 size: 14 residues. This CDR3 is CASSEGGPRPEQFF. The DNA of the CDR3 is TGTGCCAGCAGTGAGGGAGGCCCAAGACCGGAGCAGTTCTTC.

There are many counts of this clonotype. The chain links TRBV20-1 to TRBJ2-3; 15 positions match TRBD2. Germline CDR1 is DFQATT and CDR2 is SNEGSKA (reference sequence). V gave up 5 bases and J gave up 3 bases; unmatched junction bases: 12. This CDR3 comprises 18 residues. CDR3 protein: CSARKRTSGRAGTDTQYF. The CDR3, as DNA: TGCAGTGCTCGGAAGCGGACTAGCGGGAGGGCTGGGACAGATACGCAGTATTTT.

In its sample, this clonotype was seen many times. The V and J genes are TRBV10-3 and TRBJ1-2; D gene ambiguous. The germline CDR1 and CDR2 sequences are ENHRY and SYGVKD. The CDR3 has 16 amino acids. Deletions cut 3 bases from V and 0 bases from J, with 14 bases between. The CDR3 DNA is TGTGCCATCAGTGAATCGTATTCTCTAGCTAACTATGGCTACACCTTC. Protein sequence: CAISESYSLANYGYTF.

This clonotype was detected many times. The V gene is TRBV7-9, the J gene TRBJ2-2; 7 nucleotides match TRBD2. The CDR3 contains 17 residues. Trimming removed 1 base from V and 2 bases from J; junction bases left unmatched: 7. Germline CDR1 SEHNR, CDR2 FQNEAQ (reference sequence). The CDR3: CASSLGSAGRNTGELFF. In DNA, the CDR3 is TGTGCCAGCAGCTTAGGATCAGCGGGGCGAAACACCGGGGAGCTGTTTTTT.

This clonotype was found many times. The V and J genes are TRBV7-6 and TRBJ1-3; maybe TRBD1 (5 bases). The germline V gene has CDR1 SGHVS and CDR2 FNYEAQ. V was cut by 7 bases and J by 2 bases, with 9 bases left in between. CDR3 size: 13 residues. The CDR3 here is CASTLGPGNTIYF. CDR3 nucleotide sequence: TGTGCCAGCACCCTGGGACCTGGAAACACCATATATTTT. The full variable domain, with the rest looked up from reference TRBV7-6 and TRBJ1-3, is GAGVSQSPRYKVTKRGQDVALRCDPISGHVSLYWYRQALGQGPEFLTYFNYEAQQDKSGLPNDRFSAERPEGSISTLTIQRTEQRDSAMYRCASTLGPGNTIYFGEGSWLTVV.

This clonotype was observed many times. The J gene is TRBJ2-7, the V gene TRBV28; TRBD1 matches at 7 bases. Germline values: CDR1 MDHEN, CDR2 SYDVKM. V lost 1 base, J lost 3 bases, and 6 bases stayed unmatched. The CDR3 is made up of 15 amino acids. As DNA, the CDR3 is TGTGCCAGCAGTTTATACAGGGGCAAAAACTACGAGCAGTACTTC. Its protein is CASSLYRGKNYEQYF.

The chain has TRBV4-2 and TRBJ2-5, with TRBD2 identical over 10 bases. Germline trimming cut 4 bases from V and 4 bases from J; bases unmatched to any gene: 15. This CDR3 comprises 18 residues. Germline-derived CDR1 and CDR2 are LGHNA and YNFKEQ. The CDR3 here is CASSPVGASGGLGETQYF. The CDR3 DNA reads TGTGCCAGCAGCCCGGTGGGGGCTAGCGGGGGTTTGGGAGAGACCCAGTACTTC.

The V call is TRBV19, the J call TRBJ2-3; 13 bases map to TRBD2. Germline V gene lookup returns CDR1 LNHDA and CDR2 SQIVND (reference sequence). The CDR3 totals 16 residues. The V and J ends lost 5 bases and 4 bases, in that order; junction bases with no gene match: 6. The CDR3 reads CASSAETSGGSDTQYF. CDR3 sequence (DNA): TGTGCCAGTAGTGCGGAGACTAGCGGGGGGTCAGATACGCAGTATTTT. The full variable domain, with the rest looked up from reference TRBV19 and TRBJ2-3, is DGGITQSPKYLFRKEGQNVTLSCEQNLNHDAMYWYRQDPGQGLRLIYYSQIVNDFQKGDIAEGYSVSREKKESFPLTVTSAQKNPTAFYLCASSAETSGGSDTQYFGPGTRLTVL.

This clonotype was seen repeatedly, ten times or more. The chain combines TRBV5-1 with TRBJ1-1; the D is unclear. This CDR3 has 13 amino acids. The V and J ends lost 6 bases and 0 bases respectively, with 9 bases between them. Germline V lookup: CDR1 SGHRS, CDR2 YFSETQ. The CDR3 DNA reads TGCGCCAGCAAAGGGAGCATGAACACTGAAGCTTTCTTT. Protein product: CASKGSMNTEAFF.

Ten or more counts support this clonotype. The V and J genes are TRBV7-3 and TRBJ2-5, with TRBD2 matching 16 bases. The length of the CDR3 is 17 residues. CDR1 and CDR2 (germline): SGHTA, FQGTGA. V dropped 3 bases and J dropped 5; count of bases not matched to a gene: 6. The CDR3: CASSFVGLAGGTETQYF. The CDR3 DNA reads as TGTGCCAGCAGCTTCGTGGGACTAGCGGGGGGGACGGAGACCCAGTACTTC.

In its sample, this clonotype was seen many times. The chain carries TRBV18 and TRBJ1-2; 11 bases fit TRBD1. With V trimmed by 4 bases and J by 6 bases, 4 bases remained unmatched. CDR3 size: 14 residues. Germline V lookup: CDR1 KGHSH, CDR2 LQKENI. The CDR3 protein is CASSQLGQGDGYTF. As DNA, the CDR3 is TGTGCCAGCTCACAGCTGGGACAGGGGGATGGCTACACCTTC.

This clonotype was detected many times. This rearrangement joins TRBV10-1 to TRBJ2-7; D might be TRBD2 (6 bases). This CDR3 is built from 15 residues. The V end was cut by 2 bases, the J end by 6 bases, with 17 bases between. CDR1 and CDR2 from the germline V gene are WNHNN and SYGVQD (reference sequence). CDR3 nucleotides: TGCGCCAGCAGTGAGGCGGGACGGGATCGGTCCGAGCAGTACTTC. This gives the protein CASSEAGRDRSEQYF.

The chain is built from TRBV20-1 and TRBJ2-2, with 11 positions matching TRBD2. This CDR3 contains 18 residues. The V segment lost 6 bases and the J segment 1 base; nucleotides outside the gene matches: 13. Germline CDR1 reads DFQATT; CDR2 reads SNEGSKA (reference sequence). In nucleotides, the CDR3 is TGCAGTGCCTATAAAAATGTAGCGGGGGGGATGAACACCGGGGAGCTGTTTTTT. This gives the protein CSAYKNVAGGMNTGELFF.

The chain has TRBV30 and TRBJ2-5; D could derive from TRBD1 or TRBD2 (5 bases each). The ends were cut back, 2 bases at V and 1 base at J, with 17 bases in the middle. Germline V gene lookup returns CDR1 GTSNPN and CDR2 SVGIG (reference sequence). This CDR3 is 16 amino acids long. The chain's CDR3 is CAWSRIPGPFQETQYF. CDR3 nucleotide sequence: TGTGCCTGGAGTCGAATACCGGGACCGTTCCAAGAGACCCAGTACTTC.

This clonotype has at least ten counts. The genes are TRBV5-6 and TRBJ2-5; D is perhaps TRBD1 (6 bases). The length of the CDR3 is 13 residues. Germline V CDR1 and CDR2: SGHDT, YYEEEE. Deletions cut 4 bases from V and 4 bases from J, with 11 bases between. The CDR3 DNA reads TGTGCCAGCAGCATGGGACAAAGAGAGACCCAGTACTTC. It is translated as CASSMGQRETQYF. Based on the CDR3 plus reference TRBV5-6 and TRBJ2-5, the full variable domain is DAGVTQSPTHLIKTRGQQVTLRCSPKSGHDTVSWYQQALGQGPQFIFQYYEEEERQRGNFPDRFSGHQFPNYSSELNVNALLLGDSALYLCASSMGQRETQYFGPGTRLLVL.

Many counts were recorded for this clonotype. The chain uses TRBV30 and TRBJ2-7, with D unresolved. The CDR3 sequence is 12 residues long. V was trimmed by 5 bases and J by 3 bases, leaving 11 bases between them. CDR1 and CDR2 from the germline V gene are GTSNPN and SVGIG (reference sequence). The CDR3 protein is CAWSRGNYEQYF. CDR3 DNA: TGTGCCTGGTCTCGAGGTAACTACGAGCAGTACTTC.

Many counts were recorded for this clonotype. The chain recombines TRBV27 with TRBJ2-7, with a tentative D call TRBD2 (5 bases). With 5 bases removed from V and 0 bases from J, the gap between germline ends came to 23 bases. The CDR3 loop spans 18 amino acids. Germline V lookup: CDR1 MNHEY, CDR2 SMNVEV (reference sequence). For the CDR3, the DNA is TGTGCCAGCAGTCCGATCCCGCGGGCTACGACCCTCTCCTACGAGCAGTACTTC. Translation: CASSPIPRATTLSYEQYF.

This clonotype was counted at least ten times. DNA of the CDR3: TGCGCCAGCAGCTCTTACTACAATGAGCAGTTCTTC. It specifies CASSSYYNEQFF. The J gene is TRBJ2-1, the V gene TRBV5-1; no clear D. Germline V CDR1 and CDR2: SGHRS, YFSETQ. CDR3 length equals 12 residues. Between the trimmed V and J ends, which lost 3 bases and 3 bases, there was a span of 4 bases.

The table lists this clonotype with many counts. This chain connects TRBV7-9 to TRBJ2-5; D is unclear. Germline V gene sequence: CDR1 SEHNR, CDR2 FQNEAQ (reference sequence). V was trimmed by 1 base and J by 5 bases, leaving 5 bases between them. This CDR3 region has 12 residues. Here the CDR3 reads CASSLGAETQYF. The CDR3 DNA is TGTGCCAGCAGCTTAGGGGCGGAGACCCAGTACTTC.